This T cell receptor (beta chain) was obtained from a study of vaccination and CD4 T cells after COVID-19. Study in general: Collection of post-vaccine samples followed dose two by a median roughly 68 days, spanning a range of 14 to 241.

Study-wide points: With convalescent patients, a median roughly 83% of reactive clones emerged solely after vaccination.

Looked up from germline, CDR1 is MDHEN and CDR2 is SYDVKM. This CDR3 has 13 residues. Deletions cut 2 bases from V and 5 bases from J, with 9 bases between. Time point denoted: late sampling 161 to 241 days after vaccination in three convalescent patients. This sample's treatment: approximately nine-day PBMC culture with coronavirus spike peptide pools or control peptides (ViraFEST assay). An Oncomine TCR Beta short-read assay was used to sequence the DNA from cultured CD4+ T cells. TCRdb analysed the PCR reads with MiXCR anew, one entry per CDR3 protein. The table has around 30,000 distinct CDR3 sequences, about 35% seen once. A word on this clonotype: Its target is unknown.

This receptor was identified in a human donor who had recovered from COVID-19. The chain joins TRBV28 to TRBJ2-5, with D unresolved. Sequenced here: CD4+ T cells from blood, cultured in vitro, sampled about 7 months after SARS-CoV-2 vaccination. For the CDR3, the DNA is TGTGCCAGCAGTTTAGGCCTCTTGGAGACCCAGTACTTC. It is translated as CASSLGLLETQYF.